The present T cell receptor beta chain was sequenced within a study of blood T cells in healthy people across ages. Isolation per sample recovered at least 7 million PBMCs. CDR1 SGHTA and CDR2 FQGTGA come from the germline V gene. This CDR3 has 15 residues. V lost 4 bases, J lost 6 bases, and 16 bases lay in between. Findings and caveats of the study: Age showed a roughly linear inverse relationship with TCR beta diversity per million T cells.

Next came a second PCR, run for about 6 to 12 cycles, which used a sample-barcoded 5' primer along with a J-beta primer mix. Sequencing recovered at least 2.5 million CDR3-containing paired-end reads from each sample. MiXCR was run by TCRdb on the 5' RACE reads, yielding one entry per CDR3 protein. The sample lists approximately 2,000,000 distinct CDR3 sequences; about two fifths were seen once. This clonotype was seen only a few times. What it binds is not known. Sequenced material: blood. The V and J genes are TRBV7-3 and TRBJ2-1; D ambiguous. The TCR was taken from a human donor in good health. The CDR3 here is CASSYDTSLGNEQFF. The CDR3 DNA follows: TGTGCCAGCAGCTATGACACATCCCTAGGCAATGAGCAGTTCTTC.